The next 6 T cell receptor beta chains were all read from a single sample in a study of T cell responses to AZD1222 COVID-19 vaccine. Here immunoSEQ multiplex PCR was the method, and the copy in TCRdb shows in-frame clones only, minus some. In the table there are about 260,000 clones, more than 85% of which are singletons. The sequenced sample was peripheral blood, obtained on day 0 of AZD1222 vaccination. The receptor set was obtained from an adult in good health.

The chain recombines TRBV25-1 with TRBJ2-3, with TRBD1 identical over 9 bases. Germline CDR1 is MGHDK and CDR2 is SYGVNS. The CDR3 spans 15 residues. V was clipped by 6 bases and J by 8 bases; unmatched bases: 12. The DNA for the CDR3 is TGTGCCAGCAGCCCCGGGACAGGGACCGGGGGTACGCAGTATTTT. Protein product: CASSPGTGTGGTQYF.

The chain couples TRBV3-1 (or the pseudogene TRBV3-2) to TRBJ1-2, with D possibly being TRBD1 (5 bases). CDR3 length: 13 amino acids. From germline, CDR1 is LGHDT and CDR2 YNNKEL (reference sequence). Trimming shortened V by 3 bases and J by 8 bases, and 13 bases separated the two germline ends. DNA for the CDR3: TGTGCCAGCAGCCAGGGCCGAGGGGAAGGCTACACCTTC. Its translation: CASSQGRGEGYTF.

This chain joins TRBV24-1 and TRBJ1-1, with TRBD1 as a possible D gene (5 bases). Germline-derived CDR1 and CDR2 are KGHDR and SFDVKD. This CDR3 is built from 14 residues. Between the trimmed V and J ends, which lost 7 bases and 5 bases, there was a span of 16 bases. CDR3 nucleotide sequence: TGTGCCACCAGCGATCCGGGGCAGGGTACTGAAGCTTTCTTT. Protein product: CATSDPGQGTEAFF.

The rearrangement links TRBV11-2 to TRBJ1-1, with D possibly TRBD1 on 5 matching bases. V lost 5 bases and J 10 bases, leaving 17 bases between the germline ends. Germline V gene sequence: CDR1 SGHAT, CDR2 FQNNGV. This CDR3 spans 13 amino acids. The CDR3 region is CASSGRDVGGAFF. CDR3 sequence (DNA): TGTGCCAGCAGCGGCCGGGACGTTGGGGGAGCTTTCTTT.

This clone has a single count. The chain uses TRBV7-9 and TRBJ2-7; 8 bases agree with TRBD1. Trimming cost V 4 bases and J 2 bases; bases outside gene matches: 13. This CDR3 contains 17 residues. The germline V gene has CDR1 SEHNR and CDR2 FQNEAQ (reference sequence). The CDR3 protein is CASSYGQGQGLAYEQYF. DNA for the CDR3: TGTGCCAGCAGCTATGGACAGGGCCAGGGATTGGCCTACGAGCAGTACTTC.

This chain links TRBV12-3 or TRBV12-4 with TRBJ1-1; D gene unclear. Trimming stripped 6 bases from V and 10 bases from J, with 15 bases between. The length of the CDR3 is 12 residues. As DNA, the CDR3 is TGTGCCAGCAGCCTCCCGGGAGGGAGAGCTTTCTTT. Its translation: CASSLPGGRAFF.